Listed below are T cell receptor beta chains from one sample, sequenced in a study of blood T cell repertoires in COVID-19. Only in-frame clones appear in the TCRdb table, and some are missing; sequencing was by immunoSEQ multiplex PCR. The sample has more than 300,000 clones, 89% seen once; the top ten hold 5% to 7%. Sequencing was performed on peripheral blood. The origin of the receptors is a man between 18 and 35 years old who had recovered from COVID-19. The CDR3 runs from the conserved cysteine through the conserved F or W.

v_call	j_call	cdr3_aa
TRBV5-1	TRBJ1-1	CASSYRTGANTEAFF
TRBV18	TRBJ1-2	CASSPYEEGQIYGYTF
TRBV7-9	TRBJ1-1	CASFPGEAFF
TRBV6-5	TRBJ1-1	CASRTGLNTEAFF
TRBV7-6	TRBJ1-3	CASSFSGRERSGNTIYF
TRBV7-6	TRBJ2-2	CASSPRQGTNTGELFF
TRBV14	TRBJ2-1	CASSPRLAGAQSAQFF
TRBV4-1	TRBJ1-1	CASSQESRVLSWNTEAFF
TRBV4-1	TRBJ2-7	CASSPSGTGAFEQYF
TRBV5-1	TRBJ1-5	CASRQGANGNQPQHF